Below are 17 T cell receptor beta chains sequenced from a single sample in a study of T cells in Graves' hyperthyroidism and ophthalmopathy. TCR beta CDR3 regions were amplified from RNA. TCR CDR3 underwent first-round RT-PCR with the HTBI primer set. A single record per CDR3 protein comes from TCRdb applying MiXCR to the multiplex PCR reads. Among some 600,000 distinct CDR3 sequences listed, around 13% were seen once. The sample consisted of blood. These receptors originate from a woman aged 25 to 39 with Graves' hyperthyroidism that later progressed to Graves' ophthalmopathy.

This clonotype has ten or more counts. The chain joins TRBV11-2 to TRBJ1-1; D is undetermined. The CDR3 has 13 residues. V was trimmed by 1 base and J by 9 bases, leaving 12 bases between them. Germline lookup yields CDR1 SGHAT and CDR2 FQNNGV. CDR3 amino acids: CASSLVSGRKAFF. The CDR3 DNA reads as TGTGCCAGCAGCTTAGTTTCGGGGAGGAAAGCTTTCTTT.

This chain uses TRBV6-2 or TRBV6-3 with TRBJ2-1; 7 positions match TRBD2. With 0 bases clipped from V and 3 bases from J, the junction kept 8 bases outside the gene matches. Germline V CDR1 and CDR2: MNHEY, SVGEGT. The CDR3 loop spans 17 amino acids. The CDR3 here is CASSYSVPSGIYNEQFF. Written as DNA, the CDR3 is TGTGCCAGCAGTTACTCGGTGCCAAGCGGGATCTACAATGAGCAGTTCTTC.

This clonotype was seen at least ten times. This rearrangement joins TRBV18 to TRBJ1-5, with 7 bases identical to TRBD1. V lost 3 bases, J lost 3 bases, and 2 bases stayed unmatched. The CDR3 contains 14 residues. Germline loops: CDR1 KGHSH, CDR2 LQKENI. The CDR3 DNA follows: TGTGCCAGCTCACCGGGACAGCTCAATCAGCCCCAGCATTTT. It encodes CASSPGQLNQPQHF.

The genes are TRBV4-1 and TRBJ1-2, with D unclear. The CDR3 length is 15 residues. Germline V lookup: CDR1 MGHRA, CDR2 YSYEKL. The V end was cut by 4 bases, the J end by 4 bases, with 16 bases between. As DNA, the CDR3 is TGCGCCAGCAGCCCTGAAGGAGGCAGCTCCTATGGCTACACCTTC. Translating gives CASSPEGGSSYGYTF.

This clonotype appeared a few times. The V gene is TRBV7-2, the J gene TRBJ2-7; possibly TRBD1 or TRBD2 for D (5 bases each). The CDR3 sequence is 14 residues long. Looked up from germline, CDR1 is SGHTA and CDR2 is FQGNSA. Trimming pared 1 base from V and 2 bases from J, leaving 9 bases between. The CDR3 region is CASSLVGGPYEQYF. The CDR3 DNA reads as TGTGCCAGCAGCTTAGTTGGGGGACCCTACGAGCAGTACTTC.

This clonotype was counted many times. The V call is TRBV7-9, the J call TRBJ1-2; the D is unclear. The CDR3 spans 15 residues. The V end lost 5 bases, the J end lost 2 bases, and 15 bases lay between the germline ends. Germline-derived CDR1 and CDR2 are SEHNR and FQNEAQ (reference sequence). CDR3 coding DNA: TGTGCCAGCAGCGCACCAAACTCGGGAAACTATGGCTACACCTTC. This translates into CASSAPNSGNYGYTF.

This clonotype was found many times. CDR3 DNA: TGTGCCAGCAGCCCTTCGGGACAGGGAACTGAAGCTTTCTTT. Translation: CASSPSGQGTEAFF. The chain links TRBV6-2 or TRBV6-3 to TRBJ1-1, with 9 bases aligning to TRBD1. V dropped 6 bases and J dropped 5; count of bases not matched to a gene: 7. The CDR3 contains 14 residues. Germline lookup yields CDR1 MNHEY and CDR2 SVGEGT.

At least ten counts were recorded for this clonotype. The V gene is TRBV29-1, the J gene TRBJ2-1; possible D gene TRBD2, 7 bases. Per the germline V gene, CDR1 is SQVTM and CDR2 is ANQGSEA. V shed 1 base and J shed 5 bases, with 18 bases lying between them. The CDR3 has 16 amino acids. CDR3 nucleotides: TGCAGCGTTGAAGGAAACAGCGGAGGGGGGGACAATGAGCAGTTCTTC. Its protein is CSVEGNSGGGDNEQFF.

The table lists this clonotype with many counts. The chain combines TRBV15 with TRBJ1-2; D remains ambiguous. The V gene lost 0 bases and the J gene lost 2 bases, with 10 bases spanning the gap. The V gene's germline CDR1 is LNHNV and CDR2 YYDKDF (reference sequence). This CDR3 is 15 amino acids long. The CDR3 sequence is CATSRDPASNYGYTF. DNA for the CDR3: TGTGCCACCAGCAGAGATCCGGCCAGCAACTATGGCTACACCTTC.

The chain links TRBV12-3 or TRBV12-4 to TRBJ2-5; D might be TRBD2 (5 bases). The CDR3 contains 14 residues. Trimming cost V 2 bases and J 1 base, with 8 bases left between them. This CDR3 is CASSLRTPQETQYF. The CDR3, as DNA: TGTGCCAGCAGTTTACGGACTCCCCAAGAGACCCAGTACTTC.

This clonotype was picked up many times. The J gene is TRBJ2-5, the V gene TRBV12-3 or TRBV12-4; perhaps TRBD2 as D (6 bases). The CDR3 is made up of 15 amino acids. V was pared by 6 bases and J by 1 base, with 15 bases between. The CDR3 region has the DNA TGTGCCAGCAGGCCGGAGGGCGGGTTCCAAGAGACCCAGTACTTC. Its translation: CASRPEGGFQETQYF.

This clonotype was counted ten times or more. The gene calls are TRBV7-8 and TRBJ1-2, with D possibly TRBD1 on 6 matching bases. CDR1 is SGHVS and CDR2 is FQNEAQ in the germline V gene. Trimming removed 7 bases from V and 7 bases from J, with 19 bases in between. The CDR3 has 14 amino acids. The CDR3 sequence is CASNRLGGASGYTF. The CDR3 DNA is TGTGCCAGCAACCGCTTAGGGGGGGCTAGTGGCTACACCTTC.

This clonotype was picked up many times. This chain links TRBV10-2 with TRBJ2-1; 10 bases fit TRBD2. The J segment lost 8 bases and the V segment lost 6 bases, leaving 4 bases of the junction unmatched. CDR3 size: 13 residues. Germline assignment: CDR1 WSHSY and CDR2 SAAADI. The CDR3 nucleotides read TGCGCCAGCAGACTAGCGGGATTTTATGAGCAGTTCTTC. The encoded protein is CASRLAGFYEQFF.

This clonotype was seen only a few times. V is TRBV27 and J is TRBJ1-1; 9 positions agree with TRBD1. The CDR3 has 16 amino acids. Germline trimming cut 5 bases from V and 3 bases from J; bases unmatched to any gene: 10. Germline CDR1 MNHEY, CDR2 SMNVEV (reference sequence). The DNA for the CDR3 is TGTGCCAGCAGTCTACAACAGGGGGCGGGAGACACTGAAGCTTTCTTT. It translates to CASSLQQGAGDTEAFF.

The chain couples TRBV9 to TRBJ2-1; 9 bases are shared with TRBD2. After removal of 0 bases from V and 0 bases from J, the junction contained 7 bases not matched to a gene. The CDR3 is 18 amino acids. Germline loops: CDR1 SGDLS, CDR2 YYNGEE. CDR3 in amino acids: CASSVEAGGPSSYNEQFF. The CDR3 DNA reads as TGTGCCAGCAGCGTAGAAGCGGGAGGCCCTAGCTCCTACAATGAGCAGTTCTTC.

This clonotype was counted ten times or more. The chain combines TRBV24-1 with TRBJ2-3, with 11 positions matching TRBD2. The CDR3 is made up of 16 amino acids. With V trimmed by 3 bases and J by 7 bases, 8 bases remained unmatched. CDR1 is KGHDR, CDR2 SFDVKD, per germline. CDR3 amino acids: CATSDPKTSGTYTQYF. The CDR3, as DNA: TGTGCCACCAGTGATCCGAAGACTAGCGGGACTTATACGCAGTATTTT.

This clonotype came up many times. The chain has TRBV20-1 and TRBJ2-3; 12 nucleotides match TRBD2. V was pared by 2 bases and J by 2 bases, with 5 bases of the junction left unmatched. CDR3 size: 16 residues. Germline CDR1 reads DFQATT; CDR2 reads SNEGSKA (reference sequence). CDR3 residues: CSARSGLAGNTDTQYF. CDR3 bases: TGCAGTGCTAGAAGTGGACTAGCGGGAAACACAGATACGCAGTATTTT.